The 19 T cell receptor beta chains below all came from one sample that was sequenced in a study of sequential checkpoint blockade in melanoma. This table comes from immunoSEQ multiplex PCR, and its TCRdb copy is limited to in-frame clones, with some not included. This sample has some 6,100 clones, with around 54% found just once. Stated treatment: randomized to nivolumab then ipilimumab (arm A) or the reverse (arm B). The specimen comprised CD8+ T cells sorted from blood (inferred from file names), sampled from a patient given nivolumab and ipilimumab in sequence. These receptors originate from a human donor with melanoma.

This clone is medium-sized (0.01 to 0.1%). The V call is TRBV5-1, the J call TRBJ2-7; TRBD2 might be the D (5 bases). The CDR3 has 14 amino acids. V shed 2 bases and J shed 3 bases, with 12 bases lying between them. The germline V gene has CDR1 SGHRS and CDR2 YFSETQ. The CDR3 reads CASSFYGLNYEQYF. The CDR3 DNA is TGCGCCAGCAGCTTTTACGGACTGAACTACGAGCAGTACTTC.

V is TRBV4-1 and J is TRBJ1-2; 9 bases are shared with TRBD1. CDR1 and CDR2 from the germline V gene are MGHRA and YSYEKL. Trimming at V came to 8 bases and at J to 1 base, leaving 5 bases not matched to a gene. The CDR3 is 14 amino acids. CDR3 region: CASGTGPFNYGYTF. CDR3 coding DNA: TGCGCCAGCGGGACAGGGCCCTTTAACTATGGCTACACCTTC.

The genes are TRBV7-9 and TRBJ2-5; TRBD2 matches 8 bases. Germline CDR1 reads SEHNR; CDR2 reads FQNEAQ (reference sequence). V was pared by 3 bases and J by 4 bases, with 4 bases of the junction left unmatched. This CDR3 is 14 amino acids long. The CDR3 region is CASSFRLAPETQYF. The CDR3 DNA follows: TGTGCCAGCAGCTTCCGACTAGCGCCAGAGACCCAGTACTTC. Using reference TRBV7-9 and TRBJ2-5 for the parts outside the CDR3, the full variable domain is DTGVSQNPRHKITKRGQNVTFRCDPISEHNRLYWYRQTLGQGPEFLTYFQNEAQLEKSRLLSDRFSAERPKGSFSTLEIQRTEQGDSAMYLCASSFRLAPETQYFGPGTRLLVL.

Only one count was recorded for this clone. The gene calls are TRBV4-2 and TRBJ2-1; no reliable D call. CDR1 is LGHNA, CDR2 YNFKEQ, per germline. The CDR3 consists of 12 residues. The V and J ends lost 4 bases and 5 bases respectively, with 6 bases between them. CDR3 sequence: CASSLLNNEQFF. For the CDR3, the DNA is TGTGCCAGCAGCCTACTAAACAATGAGCAGTTCTTC.

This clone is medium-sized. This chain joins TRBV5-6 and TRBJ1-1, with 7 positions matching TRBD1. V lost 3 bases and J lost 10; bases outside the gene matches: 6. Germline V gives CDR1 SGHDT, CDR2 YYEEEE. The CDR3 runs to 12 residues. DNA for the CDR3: TGTGCCAGCAGCTCCACAGGGGCCCGAGCTTTCTTT. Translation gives CASSSTGARAFF.

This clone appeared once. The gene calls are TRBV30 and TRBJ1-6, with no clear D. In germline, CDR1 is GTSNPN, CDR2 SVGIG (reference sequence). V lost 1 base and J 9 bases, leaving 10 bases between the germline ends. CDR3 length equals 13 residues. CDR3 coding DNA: TGTGCCTGGAGTGATTATAACATTTCACCCCTCCACTTT. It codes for CAWSDYNISPLHF.

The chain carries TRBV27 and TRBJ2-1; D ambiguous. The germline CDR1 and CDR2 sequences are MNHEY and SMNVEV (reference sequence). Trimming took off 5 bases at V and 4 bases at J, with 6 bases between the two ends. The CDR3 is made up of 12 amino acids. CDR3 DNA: TGTGCCAGCAGTCGTCCGTACAATGAGCAGTTCTTC. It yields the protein CASSRPYNEQFF.

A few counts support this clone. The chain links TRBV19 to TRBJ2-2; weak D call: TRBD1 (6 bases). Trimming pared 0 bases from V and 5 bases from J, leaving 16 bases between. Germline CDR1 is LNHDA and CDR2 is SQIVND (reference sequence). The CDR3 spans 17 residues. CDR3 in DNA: TGTGCCAGTAGTATAGATGTTGAGACAGGAAGTACCGGGGAGCTGTTTTTT. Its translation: CASSIDVETGSTGELFF.

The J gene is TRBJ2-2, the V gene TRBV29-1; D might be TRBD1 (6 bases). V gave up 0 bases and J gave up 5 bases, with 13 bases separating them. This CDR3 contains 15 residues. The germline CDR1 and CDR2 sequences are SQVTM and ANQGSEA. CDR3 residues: CSVEDRYRETGELFF. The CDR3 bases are TGCAGCGTTGAAGATCGGTACAGGGAGACCGGGGAGCTGTTTTTT.

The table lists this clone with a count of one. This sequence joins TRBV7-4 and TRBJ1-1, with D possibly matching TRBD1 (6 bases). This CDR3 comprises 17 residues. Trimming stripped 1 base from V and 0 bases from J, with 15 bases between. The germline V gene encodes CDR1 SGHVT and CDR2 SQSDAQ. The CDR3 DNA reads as TGTGCCAGCAGCTTAGAGGGCGCAGGGGCAATGAACACTGAAGCTTTCTTT. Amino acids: CASSLEGAGAMNTEAFF.

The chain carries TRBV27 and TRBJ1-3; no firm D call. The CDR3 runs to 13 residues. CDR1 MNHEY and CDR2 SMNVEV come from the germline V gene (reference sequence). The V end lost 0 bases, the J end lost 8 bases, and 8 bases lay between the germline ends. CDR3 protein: CASSLSPGYTIYF. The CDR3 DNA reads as TGTGCCAGCAGTTTATCGCCAGGTTACACCATATATTTT.

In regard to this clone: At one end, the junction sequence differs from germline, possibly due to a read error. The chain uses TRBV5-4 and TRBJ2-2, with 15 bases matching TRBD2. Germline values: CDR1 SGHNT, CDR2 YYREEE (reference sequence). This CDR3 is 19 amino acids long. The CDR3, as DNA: TGTGCCAGCAGCGGGTTTCCGGGACTAGCGGGAGGCGACACCGGGGAGCTGTTGTTT. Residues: CASSGFPGLAGGDTGELLF.

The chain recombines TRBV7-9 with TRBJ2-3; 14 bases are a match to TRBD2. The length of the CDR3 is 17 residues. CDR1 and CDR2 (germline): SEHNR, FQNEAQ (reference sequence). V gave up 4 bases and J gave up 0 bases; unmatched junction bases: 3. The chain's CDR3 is CASSSTSGGASTDTQYF. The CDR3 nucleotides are TGTGCCAGCAGCTCGACTAGCGGGGGGGCTAGCACAGATACGCAGTATTTT. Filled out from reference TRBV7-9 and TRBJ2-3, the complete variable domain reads DTGVSQNPRHKITKRGQNVTFRCDPISEHNRLYWYRQTLGQGPEFLTYFQNEAQLEKSRLLSDRFSAERPKGSFSTLEIQRTEQGDSAMYLCASSSTSGGASTDTQYFGPGTRLTVL.

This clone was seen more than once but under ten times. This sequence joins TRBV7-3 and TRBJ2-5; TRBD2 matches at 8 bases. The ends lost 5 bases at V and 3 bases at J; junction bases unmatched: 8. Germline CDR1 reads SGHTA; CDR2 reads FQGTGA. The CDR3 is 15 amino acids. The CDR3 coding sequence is TGTGCCAGCAGCCTCACCGGACTAGCAAAAGAGACCCAGTACTTC. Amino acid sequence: CASSLTGLAKETQYF. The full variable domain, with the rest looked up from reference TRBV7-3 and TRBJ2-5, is GAGVSQTPSNKVTEKGKYVELRCDPISGHTALYWYRQSLGQGPEFLIYFQGTGAADDSGLPNDRFFAVRPEGSVSTLKIQRTERGDSAVYLCASSLTGLAKETQYFGPGTRLLVL.

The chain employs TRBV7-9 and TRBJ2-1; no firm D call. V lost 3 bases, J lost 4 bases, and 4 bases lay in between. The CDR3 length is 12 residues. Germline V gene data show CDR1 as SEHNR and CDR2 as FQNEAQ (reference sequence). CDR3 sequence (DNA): TGTGCCAGCAGCTTCGAGTACAATGAGCAGTTCTTC. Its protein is CASSFEYNEQFF.

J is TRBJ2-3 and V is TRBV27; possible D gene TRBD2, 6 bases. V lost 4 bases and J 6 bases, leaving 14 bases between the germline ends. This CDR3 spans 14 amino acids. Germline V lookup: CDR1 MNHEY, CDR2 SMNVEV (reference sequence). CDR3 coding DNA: TGTGCCAGCAGTTCCCTAGGCGGGGAGGATACGCAGTATTTT. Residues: CASSSLGGEDTQYF.

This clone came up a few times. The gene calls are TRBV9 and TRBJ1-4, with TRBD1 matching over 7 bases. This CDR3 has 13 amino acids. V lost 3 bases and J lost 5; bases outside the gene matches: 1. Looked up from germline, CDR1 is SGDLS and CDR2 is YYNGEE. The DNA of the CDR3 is TGTGCCAGCAGCGCAGGGGGAAATGAAAAACTGTTTTTT. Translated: CASSAGGNEKLFF.

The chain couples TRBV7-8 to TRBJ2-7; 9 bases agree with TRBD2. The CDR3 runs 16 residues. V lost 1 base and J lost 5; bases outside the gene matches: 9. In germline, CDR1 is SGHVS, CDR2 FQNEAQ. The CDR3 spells CASSLEAGGPTHEQYF. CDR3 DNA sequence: TGTGCCAGCAGCTTAGAGGCGGGAGGGCCAACCCACGAGCAGTACTTC. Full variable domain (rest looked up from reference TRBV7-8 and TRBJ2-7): GAGVSQSPRYKVAKRGQDVALRCDPISGHVSLFWYQQALGQGPEFLTYFQNEAQLDKSGLPSDRFFAERPEGSVSTLKIQRTQQEDSAVYLCASSLEAGGPTHEQYFGPGTRLTVT.

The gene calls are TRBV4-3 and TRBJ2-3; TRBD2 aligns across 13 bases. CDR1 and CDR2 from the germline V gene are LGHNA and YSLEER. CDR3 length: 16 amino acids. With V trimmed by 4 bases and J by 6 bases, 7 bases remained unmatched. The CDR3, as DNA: TGCGCCAGCAGCCCGGGACTAGCGGGGAATTCGGATACGCAGTATTTT. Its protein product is CASSPGLAGNSDTQYF.